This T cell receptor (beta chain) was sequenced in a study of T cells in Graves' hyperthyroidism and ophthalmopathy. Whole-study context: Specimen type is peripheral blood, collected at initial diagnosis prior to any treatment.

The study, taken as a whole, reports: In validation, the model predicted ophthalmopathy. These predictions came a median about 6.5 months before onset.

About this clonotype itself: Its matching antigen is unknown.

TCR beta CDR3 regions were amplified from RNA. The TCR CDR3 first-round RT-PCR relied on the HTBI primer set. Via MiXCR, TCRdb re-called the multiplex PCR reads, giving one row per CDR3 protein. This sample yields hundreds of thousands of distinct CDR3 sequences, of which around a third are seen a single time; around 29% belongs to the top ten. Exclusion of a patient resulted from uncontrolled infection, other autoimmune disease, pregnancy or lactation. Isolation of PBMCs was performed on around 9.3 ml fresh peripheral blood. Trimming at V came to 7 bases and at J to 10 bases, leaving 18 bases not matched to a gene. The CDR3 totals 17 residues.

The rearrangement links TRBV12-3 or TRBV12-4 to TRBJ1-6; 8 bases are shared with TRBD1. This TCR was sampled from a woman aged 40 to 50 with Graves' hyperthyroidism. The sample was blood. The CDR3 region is CASTLYHTGTGTSPLHF. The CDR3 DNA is TGTGCCAGCACTCTCTACCACACCGGGACAGGCACCTCACCCCTCCACTTT.